The present entry profiles one T cell receptor (beta chain) with its context. This sample is drawn from a study of CD4 and CD8 cells across lung adenocarcinoma regions. Localized lung adenocarcinoma, a non-small cell lung cancer, affected the donors. Germline CDR1 is SGHTA and CDR2 is FQGNSA. CDR3 size: 16 residues. Deletions cut 5 bases from V and 7 bases from J, with 21 bases between. TCRdb used MiXCR to reprocess the PCR reads, holding one entry per CDR3 protein. The table shows fewer than 20,000 distinct CDR3 sequences, with under 60% occurring only once. The specimen sequenced was CD8+ T cells from the center of a lung tumor. V and J are TRBV7-2 and TRBJ2-1, with D perhaps TRBD2 (6 bases). This TCR came from a female donor with lung adenocarcinoma. The CD4 and CD8 labels of this study may be unreliable. Here the CDR3 DNA reads TGTGCCAGCAGCCAGACACCGGGACTGGGAGGTAATGAGCAGTTCTTC. Translation: CASSQTPGLGGNEQFF.